The 30 T cell receptor beta chains presented below share a single source sample, sequenced in a study of control samples from healthy donors and cancer patients (dated by TCRdb to about 2020). Libraries came from the immunoSEQ multiplex PCR assay. Sourced from immuneACCESS, this table was stored by TCRdb with only in-frame sequences that have V and J called. A share of the clones is absent; for the studies checked, an unresolved V gene accounts for under half, and the remainder has no known explanation. This sample has tens of thousands of clones in its table, and approximately 88% of those were observed once. The ten largest clones capture over 30% of the sample. Sequenced material: PBMCs. The receptor set was obtained from a man aged 65-85 years with lung cancer.

This chain joins TRBV11-2 and TRBJ1-1, with 10 bases matching TRBD1. The CDR3 is 16 amino acids. The germline V gene has CDR1 SGHAT and CDR2 FQNNGV. Unmatched junction bases numbered 7, after V lost 2 bases and J lost 4 bases. CDR3 DNA sequence: TGTGCCAGCAGCTTAAGGATGTGGACAGGGGGCACTGAAGCTTTCTTT. The encoded protein is CASSLRMWTGGTEAFF.

This clone appeared a few times. V usage is TRBV18 and J usage is TRBJ2-3; D is unresolved. Germline V gene lookup returns CDR1 KGHSH and CDR2 LQKENI. This CDR3 is 14 amino acids long. V lost 3 bases to trimming and J lost 2 bases, with 9 bases between them. The CDR3 sequence is CASSPVGSTDTQYF. In DNA, the CDR3 is TGTGCCAGCTCACCGGTCGGTTCCACAGATACGCAGTATTTT.

The chain has TRBV19 and TRBJ2-3, with D possibly matching TRBD1 (6 bases). CDR3 size: 15 residues. Trimming left V 6 bases short and J 0 bases short, with 13 bases between. From germline, CDR1 is LNHDA and CDR2 SQIVND (reference sequence). CDR3 protein: CASSRQDSSTDTQYF. The CDR3, as DNA: TGTGCCAGTAGCCGACAGGACTCTAGCACAGATACGCAGTATTTT.

This clone has just one count. This chain uses TRBV7-2 with TRBJ1-5; D gene uncertain. Trimming removed 5 bases at V and 1 base at J, with 9 bases between. This CDR3 has 14 residues. The V gene's germline CDR1 is SGHTA and CDR2 FQGNSA. The CDR3 region is CASSLDDSNQPQHF. The CDR3, as DNA: TGTGCCAGCAGCCTAGACGACAGCAATCAGCCCCAGCATTTT. Variable domain in full (rest from reference TRBV7-2 and TRBJ1-5): GAGVSQSPSNKVTEKGKDVELRCDPISGHTALYWYRQSLGQGLEFLIYFQGNSAPDKSGLPSDRFSAERTGGSVSTLTIQRTQQEDSAVYLCASSLDDSNQPQHFGDGTRLSIL.

The chain recombines TRBV7-9 with TRBJ1-2; 9 bases line up with TRBD1. Germline V gene sequence: CDR1 SEHNR, CDR2 FQNEAQ (reference sequence). The CDR3 totals 14 residues. J was trimmed by 1 base and V by 5 bases; bases with no gene match: 2. In DNA, the CDR3 is TGTGCCAGCAGCGGACAGGGGAGTAACTATGGCTACACCTTC. It encodes CASSGQGSNYGYTF.

The chain is built from TRBV7-2 and TRBJ1-6; D possibly corresponds to TRBD1 (5 bases). The CDR3 contains 16 residues. CDR1 SGHTA and CDR2 FQGNSA come from the germline V gene. Trimming left V 1 base short and J 7 bases short, with 14 bases between. The CDR3 sequence is CASSLGVGQPNSPLHF. In nucleotides, the CDR3 is TGTGCCAGCAGCTTAGGTGTAGGACAACCGAATTCACCCCTCCACTTT.

CDR3 sequence: CSVPGQGQETQYF. The DNA for the CDR3 is TGCAGCGTCCCCGGACAGGGACAAGAGACCCAGTACTTC. The chain couples TRBV29-1 to TRBJ2-5, with 8 positions matching TRBD1. The CDR3 is 13 residues long. V lost 6 bases and J lost 2; bases outside the gene matches: 5. Germline V gene lookup returns CDR1 SQVTM and CDR2 ANQGSEA.

The CDR3 DNA follows: TGTGCCAGCAGCTTAGGAGGGGACTTGGGCCCCCAGTACTTC. It specifies CASSLGGDLGPQYF. The J gene is TRBJ2-5, the V gene TRBV7-9; D might be TRBD2 (6 bases). The V end lost 1 base, the J end lost 9 bases, and 15 bases lay between the germline ends. Germline loops: CDR1 SEHNR, CDR2 FQNEAQ (reference sequence). The CDR3 covers 14 residues.

The chain carries TRBV28 and TRBJ1-6; TRBD1 aligns across 8 bases. V was clipped by 7 bases and J by 6 bases; unmatched bases: 8. Germline lookup yields CDR1 MDHEN and CDR2 SYDVKM. The CDR3 contains 15 residues. The CDR3 coding sequence is TGTGCCAGCACCTATCACGGACAGGGTAATTCACCCCTCCACTTT. Amino acid sequence: CASTYHGQGNSPLHF.

The CDR3 coding sequence is TGTGCCAGTAGTCTCTCCTCCCCAAAGGGATGGGCTGAAGCTTTCTTT. Translating gives CASSLSSPKGWAEAFF. The genes are TRBV19 and TRBJ1-1; D ambiguous. From germline, CDR1 is LNHDA and CDR2 SQIVND (reference sequence). Trimming cost V 5 bases and J 6 bases, with 22 bases left between them. CDR3 length: 16 amino acids.

This clone was seen once. The chain carries TRBV11-2 and TRBJ2-1; possibly TRBD1 for D (6 bases). Germline CDR1 is SGHAT and CDR2 is FQNNGV. The CDR3 sequence is 15 residues long. With 0 bases removed from V and 2 bases from J, the gap between germline ends came to 8 bases. The CDR3 here is CASSLEQGPYNEQFF. The DNA for the CDR3 is TGTGCCAGCAGCTTAGAACAGGGACCCTACAATGAGCAGTTCTTC.

The V and J genes are TRBV20-1 and TRBJ1-6; no definite D call. The germline CDR1 and CDR2 sequences are DFQATT and SNEGSKA (reference sequence). V was cut by 3 bases and J by 8 bases, with 11 bases left in between. This CDR3 region has 13 residues. The CDR3 DNA reads TGCAGTGCTAGTCGGGGAAAGGATTCACCCCTCCACTTT. Translating gives CSASRGKDSPLHF.

In DNA form, the CDR3 reads TGTGCCAGCAGCTTGCTCCCAGGGGAAGGGAATGAGCAGTTCTTC. It is translated as CASSLLPGEGNEQFF. J is TRBJ2-1 and V is TRBV5-4; the D gene is possibly TRBD1 (6 bases). The V gene's germline CDR1 is SGHNT and CDR2 YYREEE (reference sequence). The CDR3 extends over 15 amino acids. V lost 1 base and J lost 7, with 15 bases in between. Filled out from reference TRBV5-4 and TRBJ2-1, the complete variable domain reads ETGVTQSPTHLIKTRGQQVTLRCSSQSGHNTVSWYQQALGQGPQFIFQYYREEENGRGNFPPRFSGLQFPNYSSELNVNALELDDSALYLCASSLLPGEGNEQFFGPGTRLTVL.

The CDR3 DNA sequence: TGTGCCAGCAGCCAAGATTTGCAGGGCAATCAGCCCCAGCATTTT. It encodes CASSQDLQGNQPQHF. The V gene is TRBV4-2, the J gene TRBJ1-5, with no clear D. The germline V gene has CDR1 LGHNA and CDR2 YNFKEQ. V lost 0 bases to trimming and J lost 2 bases, with 8 bases between them. CDR3 length: 15 residues.

The genes are TRBV9 and TRBJ2-3; D not certain. The CDR3 is made up of 16 amino acids. V lost 4 bases to trimming and J lost 0 bases, with 15 bases between them. CDR1 is SGDLS and CDR2 is YYNGEE in the germline V gene. CDR3 sequence: CASSKPGRSSTDTQYF. The CDR3 coding sequence is TGTGCCAGCAGCAAACCCGGTAGGTCTAGCACAGATACGCAGTATTTT.

The genes are TRBV5-1 and TRBJ2-3; D not certain. Germline assignment: CDR1 SGHRS and CDR2 YFSETQ. Trimming pared 0 bases from V and 3 bases from J, leaving 8 bases between. CDR3 length equals 14 residues. CDR3 protein: CASSLASLTDTQYF. DNA for the CDR3: TGCGCCAGCAGCTTGGCCAGCCTGACAGATACGCAGTATTTT.

This chain links TRBV6-5 with TRBJ2-3; a possible D gene is TRBD1 (6 bases). V dropped 6 bases and J dropped 0 bases, with 13 bases sitting between them. Germline V gene data show CDR1 as MNHEY and CDR2 as SVGAGI. This CDR3 contains 15 residues. In DNA form, the CDR3 reads TGTGCCAGCAGCCCCCAAGGGGGAAGCACAGATACGCAGTATTTT. Encoded protein: CASSPQGGSTDTQYF.

The V gene is TRBV2, the J gene TRBJ2-3, with D possibly TRBD1 on 6 matching bases. Between the trimmed V and J ends, which lost 6 bases and 0 bases, there was a span of 13 bases. CDR1 and CDR2 from the germline V gene are SNHLY and FYNNEI. The CDR3 runs 15 residues. The CDR3 sequence is CASRRRTVSTDTQYF. CDR3 nucleotide sequence: TGTGCCAGCAGAAGAAGGACAGTAAGCACAGATACGCAGTATTTT.

V and J are TRBV6-2 or TRBV6-3 and TRBJ1-5; no clear D gene. The germline V and J ends were trimmed by 6 bases and 4 bases, with 13 bases remaining between them. CDR3 length equals 14 residues. Germline V gene data show CDR1 as MNHEY and CDR2 as SVGEGT. CDR3 sequence: CASSYTSRNQPQHF. The CDR3 DNA reads TGTGCCAGCAGCTATACGTCGCGGAATCAGCCCCAGCATTTT.

The CDR3 here is CASSYSGSDGYTF. CDR3 nucleotide sequence: TGTGCCAGCAGTTACTCGGGTTCGGACGGCTACACCTTC. The V and J genes are TRBV6-5 and TRBJ1-2; D gene ambiguous. V lost 0 bases to trimming and J lost 8 bases, with 10 bases between them. CDR3 length: 13 amino acids. The germline V gene encodes CDR1 MNHEY and CDR2 SVGAGI.

The chain joins TRBV10-3 to TRBJ1-2; D remains unclear. CDR1 and CDR2 (germline): ENHRY, SYGVKD. The length of the CDR3 is 15 residues. The germline V and J ends were trimmed by 5 bases and 4 bases, with 17 bases remaining between them. The CDR3 coding sequence is TGTGCCATCAGTCCGGGTCCTTACGAGGGCTATGGCTACACCTTC. It is translated as CAISPGPYEGYGYTF.

V is TRBV2 and J is TRBJ1-1; maybe TRBD1 (6 bases). Trimming stripped 6 bases from V and 4 bases from J, with 15 bases between. CDR1 and CDR2 from the germline V gene are SNHLY and FYNNEI. The CDR3 has 14 amino acids. The CDR3 DNA reads TGTGCCAGCAGCGAATGGGGGGGCGGCACTGAAGCTTTCTTT. This gives the protein CASSEWGGGTEAFF.

The rearrangement joins TRBV6-2 or TRBV6-3 to TRBJ1-5; 8 positions agree with TRBD1. The CDR3 covers 15 residues. The germline CDR1 and CDR2 sequences are MNHEY and SVGEGT. V was pared by 6 bases and J by 7 bases, with 11 bases of the junction left unmatched. CDR3 loop: CASSSHRGTGQPQHF. CDR3 sequence (DNA): TGTGCCAGCAGCTCCCACAGGGGGACGGGGCAGCCCCAGCATTTT.

CDR3: CASSLIPSGINNEQFF. CDR3 nucleotide sequence: TGTGCCAGCAGCTTAATACCTAGCGGGATCAACAATGAGCAGTTCTTC. The V gene is TRBV7-3, the J gene TRBJ2-1, with 9 bases that match TRBD2. CDR3 size: 16 residues. The J segment lost 5 bases and the V segment lost 1 base, leaving 6 bases of the junction unmatched. The germline gives CDR1 SGHTA, CDR2 FQGTGA.

This rearrangement joins TRBV18 to TRBJ1-2; D is perhaps TRBD1 (6 bases). V gave up 3 bases and J gave up 2 bases, with 10 bases separating them. This CDR3 region has 14 residues. Germline lookup yields CDR1 KGHSH and CDR2 LQKENI. The CDR3 DNA reads as TGTGCCAGCTCACCGGACAGCGCCAACTATGGCTACACCTTC. Amino acid sequence: CASSPDSANYGYTF.

With regard to this clone: This may be a read error: a much more frequent sequence differs by one nucleotide. Here the CDR3 DNA reads TGTGCCAGCAGCTTAGGACAGGGCCCCTACGAGCAGTACTTC. As protein: CASSLGQGPYEQYF. The V and J genes are TRBV11-2 and TRBJ2-7; 7 bases match TRBD1. The length of the CDR3 is 14 residues. V dropped 1 base and J dropped 2; count of bases not matched to a gene: 2. CDR1 and CDR2 (germline): SGHAT, FQNNGV.

This chain joins TRBV11-3 and TRBJ2-2; D unresolved. This CDR3 comprises 15 residues. The V gene's germline CDR1 is SGHNT and CDR2 YENEEA. Trimming cost V 0 bases and J 6 bases, with 11 bases left between them. CDR3 sequence (DNA): TGTGCCAGCAGCTTAGATCCGCGGCAGTCCGGGGAGCTGTTTTTT. Translated: CASSLDPRQSGELFF.

The rearrangement joins TRBV19 to TRBJ2-5; D gene unclear. The germline CDR1 and CDR2 sequences are LNHDA and SQIVND (reference sequence). Trimming pared 7 bases from V and 1 base from J, leaving 13 bases between. There are 14 residues in the CDR3. CDR3 region: CASKSAALQETQYF. The CDR3 DNA reads TGTGCCAGTAAGTCGGCTGCCCTCCAAGAGACCCAGTACTTC.

The chain couples TRBV2 to TRBJ1-1; a weak D match, TRBD1 (5 bases). V gave up 3 bases and J gave up 2 bases, with 7 bases separating them. The length of the CDR3 is 13 residues. In germline, CDR1 is SNHLY, CDR2 FYNNEI. CDR3 in amino acids: CASSEGPNTEAFF. The CDR3 bases are TGTGCCAGCAGTGAGGGGCCTAACACTGAAGCTTTCTTT.

The chain uses TRBV30 and TRBJ2-5; D is possibly TRBD1 or TRBD2 (6 bases each). Germline CDR1 is GTSNPN and CDR2 is SVGIG (reference sequence). The CDR3 sequence is 18 residues long. The V end was cut by 0 bases, the J end by 2 bases, with 22 bases between. The chain's CDR3 is CAWSVLRPGAWGQETQYF. CDR3 nucleotides: TGTGCCTGGAGTGTACTTCGGCCGGGGGCCTGGGGACAAGAGACCCAGTACTTC.